This T cell receptor beta chain originates from a study of regulatory T cells in long-lasting Graves disease. V was cut by 4 bases and J by 4 bases, with 2 bases left in between. From germline, CDR1 is MDHEN and CDR2 SYDVKM. CDR3 length: 11 residues. Noted time point: persistent/refractory GD, antithyroid drugs over 5 years with positive TRAb. PBMC RNA served as the TCR library source. From each patient, about 8.3 milliliters of peripheral blood was drawn and collected into an EDTA anticoagulant tube. This clonotype showed up just a few times. To make TCR beta libraries, researchers used iRepertoire HTBI primers and Arm-PCR of CDR3 regions. One entry per CDR3 protein results from TCRdb running MiXCR on the multiplex PCR reads. The table shows hundreds of thousands of distinct CDR3 sequences, with under 25% occurring only once.

The TCR was taken from a female donor with Graves disease. The starting material was peripheral blood mononuclear cells (PBMCs), obtained when the disease was refractory, from a patient treated with antithyroid drugs. V is TRBV28 and J is TRBJ2-1; D call uncertain. CDR3 sequence reads: CASSYYNEQFF. CDR3 DNA sequence: TGTGCCAGCAGTTATTACAATGAGCAGTTCTTC.